Shown below are 6 T cell receptor beta chains from a single sample sequenced in a study of blood T cells in healthy people across ages. PCR was performed a second time for about 7 to 11 cycles using a sample-barcoded 5' primer and a J-beta primer mix. One entry per CDR3 protein results from TCRdb running MiXCR on the 5' RACE reads. The sample carries 1 million or so distinct CDR3 sequences, about 23% recorded once. These data were also filed under a second study, of T cells of mothers and their children.

Sequenced material: blood. The receptors were sampled from a girl aged 2-10 years in good health.

This chain links TRBV5-1 with TRBJ2-3, with TRBD2 matching over 11 bases. This CDR3 contains 15 residues. In germline, CDR1 is SGHRS, CDR2 YFSETQ. Trimming took 0 bases from V and 7 from J; bases not matched to a gene: 4. The CDR3 nucleotides are TGCGCCAGCAGCTTGGCTAGCGGGGGGCTGAATACGCAGTATTTT. Amino acids: CASSLASGGLNTQYF.

Only a few counts were recorded for this clonotype. Here the CDR3 DNA reads TGCAGCGCCCCGAGGGACGGACAAGAGACCCAGTACTTC. Translating it yields CSAPRDGQETQYF. The gene calls are TRBV29-1 and TRBJ2-5; possibly TRBD1 or TRBD2 for D (5 bases each). Germline loops: CDR1 SQVTM, CDR2 ANQGSEA. The CDR3 consists of 13 residues. V lost 7 bases and J 2 bases, leaving 14 bases between the germline ends.

This clonotype was seen once. The CDR3 is CASSSDLGQGNYEQYF. DNA of the CDR3: TGTGCCAGCAGTTCGGACCTGGGACAGGGTAACTACGAGCAGTACTTC. The chain links TRBV28 to TRBJ2-7; 9 bases match TRBD1. After removal of 4 bases from V and 3 bases from J, the junction contained 10 bases not matched to a gene. CDR1 is MDHEN, CDR2 SYDVKM, per germline. This CDR3 contains 16 residues. The full variable domain, its missing parts supplied by reference TRBV28 and TRBJ2-7, is DVKVTQSSRYLVKRTGEKVFLECVQDMDHENMFWYRQDPGLGLRLIYFSYDVKMKEKGDIPEGYSVSREKKERFSLILESASTNQTSMYLCASSSDLGQGNYEQYFGPGTRLTVT.

This clonotype was observed a few times. The V call is TRBV4-2, the J call TRBJ2-3, with 9 positions matching TRBD2. The CDR3 has 16 amino acids. Germline CDR1 LGHNA, CDR2 YNFKEQ. V trimming: 1 base; J trimming: 3 bases; junction bases outside the gene matches: 5. CDR3 DNA: TGTGCCAGCAGCCAAGTCTCGACTAGCGGTACAGATACGCAGTATTTT. Encoded protein: CASSQVSTSGTDTQYF.

Of note for this clonotype: Sequence at one end of the junction differs from germline and may be a read error. The chain couples TRBV6-6 to TRBJ2-5, with 8 bases identical to TRBD1. Germline CDR1 is MNHNY and CDR2 is SVGAGI (reference sequence). The CDR3 loop spans 15 amino acids. CDR3 sequence: CASSTGQARDDEQLF. The CDR3 region has the DNA TGTGCCAGCAGTACGGGACAGGCCCGGGACGATGAGCAGCTCTTC.

In this sample, this clonotype turned up a few times. This chain joins TRBV20-1 and TRBJ2-7; 8 bases line up with TRBD2. CDR1 DFQATT and CDR2 SNEGSKA come from the germline V gene (reference sequence). The CDR3 consists of 13 residues. V gave up 6 bases and J gave up 5 bases; unmatched junction bases: 9. CDR3 in amino acids: CSAPRREGNEQYF. The CDR3 DNA is TGCAGTGCCCCCCGTCGGGAGGGCAACGAGCAGTACTTC.